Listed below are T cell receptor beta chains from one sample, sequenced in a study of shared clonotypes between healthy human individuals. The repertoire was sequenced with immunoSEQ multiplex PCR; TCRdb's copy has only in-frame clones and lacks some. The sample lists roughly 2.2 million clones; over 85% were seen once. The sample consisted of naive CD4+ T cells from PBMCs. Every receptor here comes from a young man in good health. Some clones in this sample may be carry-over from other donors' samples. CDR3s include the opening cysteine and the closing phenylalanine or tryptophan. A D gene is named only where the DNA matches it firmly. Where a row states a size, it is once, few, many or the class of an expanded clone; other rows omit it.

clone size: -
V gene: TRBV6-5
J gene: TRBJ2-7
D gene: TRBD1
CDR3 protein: CASSGTGTGENEQYF
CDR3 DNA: TGTGCCAGCAGCGGTACGGGGACAGGGGAAAACGAGCAGTACTTC

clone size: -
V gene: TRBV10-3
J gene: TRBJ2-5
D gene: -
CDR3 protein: CAISPHGSQKETQYF
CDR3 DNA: TGTGCCATCAGCCCTCACGGGAGCCAGAAAGAGACCCAGTACTTC

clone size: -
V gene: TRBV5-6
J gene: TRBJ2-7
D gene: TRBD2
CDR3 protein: CASSSLAAYEQYF
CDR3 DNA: TGTGCCAGCAGCTCACTAGCGGCCTACGAGCAGTACTTC

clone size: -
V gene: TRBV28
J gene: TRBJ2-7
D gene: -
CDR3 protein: CASSLGGEGSSEQYF
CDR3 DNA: TGTGCCAGCAGTTTAGGAGGAGAGGGCAGCTCCGAGCAGTACTTC

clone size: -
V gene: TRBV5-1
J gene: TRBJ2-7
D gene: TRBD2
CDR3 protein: CASGETSGGYEQYF
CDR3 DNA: TGCGCCAGCGGGGAGACTAGCGGGGGCTACGAGCAGTACTTC

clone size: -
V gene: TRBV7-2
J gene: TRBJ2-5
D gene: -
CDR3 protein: CASSLEQGIRGETQYF
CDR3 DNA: TGTGCCAGCAGCTTAGAGCAGGGGATACGGGGAGAGACCCAGTACTTC

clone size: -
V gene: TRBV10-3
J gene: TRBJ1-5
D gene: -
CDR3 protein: CAISTPGEQPQHF
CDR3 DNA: TGTGCCATCTCAACCCCGGGGGAACAGCCCCAGCATTTT

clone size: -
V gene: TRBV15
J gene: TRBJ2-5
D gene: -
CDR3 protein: CATSGGWGQETQYF
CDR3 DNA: TGTGCCACCAGCGGGGGGTGGGGCCAAGAGACCCAGTACTTC

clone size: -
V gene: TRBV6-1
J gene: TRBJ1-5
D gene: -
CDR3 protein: CASSGTGDWPQHF
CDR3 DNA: TGTGCCAGCAGCGGGACGGGGGATTGGCCCCAGCATTTT

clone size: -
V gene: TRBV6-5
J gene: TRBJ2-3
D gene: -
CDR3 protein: CASRRRDTQYF
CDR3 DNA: TGTGCCAGCAGAAGAAGAGATACGCAGTATTTT

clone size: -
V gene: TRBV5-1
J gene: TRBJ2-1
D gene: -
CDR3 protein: CASSLASGPRNEQFF
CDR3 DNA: TGCGCCAGCAGCTTGGCCTCGGGACCAAGAAATGAGCAGTTCTTC

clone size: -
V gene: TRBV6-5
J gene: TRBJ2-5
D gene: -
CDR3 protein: CASSYSVSQETQYF
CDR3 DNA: TGTGCCAGCAGTTACTCGGTCAGCCAAGAGACCCAGTACTTC

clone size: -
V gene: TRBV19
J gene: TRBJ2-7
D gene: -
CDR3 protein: CASSIVGQNTYEQYF
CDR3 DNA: TGTGCCAGTAGTATAGTTGGACAGAATACCTACGAGCAGTACTTC

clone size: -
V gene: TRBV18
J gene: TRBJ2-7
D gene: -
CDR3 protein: CASSTSRDAYEQYF
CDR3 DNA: TGTGCCAGCTCAACGAGCCGGGACGCCTACGAGCAGTACTTC

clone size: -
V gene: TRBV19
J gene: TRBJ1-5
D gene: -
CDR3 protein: CASRPLATGGNQPQHF
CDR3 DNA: TGTGCCAGTAGGCCCCTCGCCACGGGGGGCAATCAGCCCCAGCATTTT

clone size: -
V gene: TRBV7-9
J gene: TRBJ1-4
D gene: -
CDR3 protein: CASLPAGNEKLFF
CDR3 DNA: TGTGCCAGTCTCCCCGCGGGGAATGAAAAACTGTTTTTT

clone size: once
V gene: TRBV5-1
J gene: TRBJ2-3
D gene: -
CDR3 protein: CASSLEIGRGTDTQYF
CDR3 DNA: TGCGCCAGCAGCTTGGAAATAGGGCGCGGCACAGATACGCAGTATTTT

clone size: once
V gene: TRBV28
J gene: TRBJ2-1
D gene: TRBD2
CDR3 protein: CASSFKVAGGGQNNEQFF
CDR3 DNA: TGTGCCAGCAGTTTTAAGGTAGCGGGAGGGGGGCAGAACAATGAGCAGTTCTTC

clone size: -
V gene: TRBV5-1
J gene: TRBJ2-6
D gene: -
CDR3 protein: CASSLGSPGANVLTF
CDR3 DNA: TGCGCCAGCAGCTTGGGTTCCCCTGGGGCCAACGTCCTGACTTTC

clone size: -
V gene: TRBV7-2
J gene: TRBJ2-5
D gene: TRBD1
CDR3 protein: CASSSGQPQETQYF
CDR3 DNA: TGTGCCAGCAGCTCGGGACAGCCCCAAGAGACCCAGTACTTC

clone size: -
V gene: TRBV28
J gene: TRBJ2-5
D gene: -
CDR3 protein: CASSKLKETQYF
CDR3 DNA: TGTGCCAGCAGCAAACTTAAGGAGACCCAGTACTTC

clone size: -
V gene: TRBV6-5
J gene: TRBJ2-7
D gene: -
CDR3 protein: CASSSNREQYF
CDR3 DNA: TGTGCCAGCAGTTCCAATCGCGAGCAGTACTTC

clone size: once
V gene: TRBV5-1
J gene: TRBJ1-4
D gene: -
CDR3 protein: CASSQGGTPTNEKLFF
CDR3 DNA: TGCGCCAGCAGCCAAGGGGGGACACCAACTAATGAAAAACTGTTTTTT

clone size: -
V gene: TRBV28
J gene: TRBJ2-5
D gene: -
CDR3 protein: CASSFLLQETQYF
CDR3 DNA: TGTGCCAGCAGTTTTCTCCTCCAAGAGACCCAGTACTTC

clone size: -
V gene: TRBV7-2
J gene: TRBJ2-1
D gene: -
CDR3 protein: CASSPQGWDHYNEQFF
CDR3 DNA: TGTGCCAGCAGCCCCCAGGGTTGGGACCACTACAATGAGCAGTTCTTC

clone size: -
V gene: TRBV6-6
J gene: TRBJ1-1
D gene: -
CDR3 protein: CASSPQGNTEAFF
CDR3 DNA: TGTGCCAGCAGCCCCCAGGGGAACACTGAAGCTTTCTTT

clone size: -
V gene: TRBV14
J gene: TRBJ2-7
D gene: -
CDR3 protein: CASSQVNRAGEQYF
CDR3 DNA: TGTGCCAGCAGCCAAGTTAACAGGGCAGGTGAGCAGTACTTC

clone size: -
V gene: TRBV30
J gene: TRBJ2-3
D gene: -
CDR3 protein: CAWSRWGRGRKSTDTQYF
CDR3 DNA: TGTGCCTGGAGTCGATGGGGCAGAGGAAGAAAAAGCACAGATACGCAGTATTTT

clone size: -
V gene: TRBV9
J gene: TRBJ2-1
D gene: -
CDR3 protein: CASSVESGGIEQFF
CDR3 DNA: TGTGCCAGCAGCGTAGAGTCAGGCGGAATAGAGCAGTTCTTC

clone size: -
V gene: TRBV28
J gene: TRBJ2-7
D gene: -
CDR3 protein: CASAPGGETSYEQYF
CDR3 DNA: TGTGCCAGCGCCCCTGGTGGGGAGACTTCCTACGAGCAGTACTTC

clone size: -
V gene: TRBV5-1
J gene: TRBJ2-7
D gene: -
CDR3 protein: CASGTSDVYEQYF
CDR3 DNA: TGCGCCAGCGGGACTTCGGACGTCTACGAGCAGTACTTC

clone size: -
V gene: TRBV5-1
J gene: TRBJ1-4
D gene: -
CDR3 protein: CVSSLEGQTEKLFF
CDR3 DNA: TGCGTCAGCAGCTTGGAGGGACAAACCGAAAAACTGTTTTTT

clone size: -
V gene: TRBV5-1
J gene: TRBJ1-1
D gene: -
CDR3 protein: CASSSNTGGTEAFF
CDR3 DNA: TGCGCCAGCAGCTCAAACACTGGGGGCACTGAAGCTTTCTTT

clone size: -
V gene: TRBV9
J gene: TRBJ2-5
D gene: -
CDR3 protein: CASSLRDTQETQYF
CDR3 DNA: TGTGCCAGCAGCCTCCGGGACACGCAAGAGACCCAGTACTTC

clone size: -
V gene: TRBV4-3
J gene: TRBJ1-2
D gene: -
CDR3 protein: CASSQSGTGKNYGYTF
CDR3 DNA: TGCGCCAGCAGCCAATCAGGAACAGGGAAAAACTATGGCTACACCTTC

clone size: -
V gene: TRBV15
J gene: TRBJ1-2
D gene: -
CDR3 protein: CATSETGYGYTF
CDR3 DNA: TGTGCCACCAGCGAGACCGGCTATGGCTACACCTTC

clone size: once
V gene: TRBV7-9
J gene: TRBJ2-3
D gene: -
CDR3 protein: CASSLAPGSNTQYF
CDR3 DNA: TGTGCCAGCAGCTTAGCGCCGGGATCGAATACGCAGTATTTT

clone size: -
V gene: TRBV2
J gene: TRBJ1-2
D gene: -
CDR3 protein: CASLPSGRSIGYTF
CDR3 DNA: TGTGCCAGCCTCCCTTCAGGGAGGTCGATCGGCTACACCTTC

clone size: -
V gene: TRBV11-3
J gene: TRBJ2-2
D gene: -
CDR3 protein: CASSQGFAGYSFGELFF
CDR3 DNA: TGTGCCAGCAGTCAAGGTTTCGCAGGGTATAGTTTCGGGGAGCTGTTTTTT

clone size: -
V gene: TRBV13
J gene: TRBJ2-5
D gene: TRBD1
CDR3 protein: CASSLDRGRETQYF
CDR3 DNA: TGTGCCAGCAGCCTGGACAGGGGGCGCGAGACCCAGTACTTC

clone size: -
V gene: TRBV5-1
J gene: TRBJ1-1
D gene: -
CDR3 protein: CASSVGTGGGEAFF
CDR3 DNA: TGCGCCAGCAGCGTTGGAACAGGTGGGGGTGAAGCTTTCTTT

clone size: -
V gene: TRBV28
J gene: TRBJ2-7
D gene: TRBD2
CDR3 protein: CASRTPSGIYEQYF
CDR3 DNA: TGTGCCAGCAGAACCCCCAGCGGGATCTACGAGCAGTACTTC

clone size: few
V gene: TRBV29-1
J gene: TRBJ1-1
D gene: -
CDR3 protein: CSGWDSYTEAFF
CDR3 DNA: TGCAGCGGGTGGGACTCTTACACTGAAGCTTTCTTT

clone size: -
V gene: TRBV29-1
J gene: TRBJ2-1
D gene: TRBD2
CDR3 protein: CSISGRGGAEQFF
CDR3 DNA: TGCAGCATCAGCGGGAGAGGGGGGGCTGAGCAGTTCTTC

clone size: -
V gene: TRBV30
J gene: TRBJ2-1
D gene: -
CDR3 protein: CAWSSDSYNEQFF
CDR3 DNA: TGTGCCTGGAGCAGTGACTCCTACAATGAGCAGTTCTTC

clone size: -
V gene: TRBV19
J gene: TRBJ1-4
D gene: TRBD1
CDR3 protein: CASSRTGVTNEKLFF
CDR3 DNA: TGTGCCAGTAGTAGGACAGGGGTAACTAATGAAAAACTGTTTTTT

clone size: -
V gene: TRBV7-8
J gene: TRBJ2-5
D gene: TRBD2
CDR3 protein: CASSLGGWASGFSRETQYF
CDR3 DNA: TGTGCCAGCAGCTTAGGAGGTTGGGCTAGCGGGTTTTCGCGGGAGACCCAGTACTTC